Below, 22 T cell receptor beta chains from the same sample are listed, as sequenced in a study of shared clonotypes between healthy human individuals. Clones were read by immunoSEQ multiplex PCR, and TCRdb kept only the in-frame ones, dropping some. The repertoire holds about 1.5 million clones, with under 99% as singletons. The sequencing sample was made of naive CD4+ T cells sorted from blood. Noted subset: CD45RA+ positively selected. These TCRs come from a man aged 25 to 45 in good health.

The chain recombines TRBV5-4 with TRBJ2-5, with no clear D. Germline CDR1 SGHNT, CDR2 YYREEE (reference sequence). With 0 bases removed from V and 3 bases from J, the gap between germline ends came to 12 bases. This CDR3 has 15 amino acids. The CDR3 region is CASSLGGSSEETQYF. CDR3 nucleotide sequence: TGTGCCAGCAGCTTGGGGGGTAGCAGCGAAGAGACCCAGTACTTC.

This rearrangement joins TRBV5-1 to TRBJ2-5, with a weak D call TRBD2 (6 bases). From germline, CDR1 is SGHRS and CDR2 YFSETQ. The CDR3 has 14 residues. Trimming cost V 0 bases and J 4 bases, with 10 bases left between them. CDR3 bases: TGCGCCAGCAGCTTGGGGGTCGGGAGAGAGACCCAGTACTTC. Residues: CASSLGVGRETQYF. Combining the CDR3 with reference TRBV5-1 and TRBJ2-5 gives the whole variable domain KAGVTQTPRYLIKTRGQQVTLSCSPISGHRSVSWYQQTPGQGLQFLFEYFSETQRNKGNFPGRFSGRQFSNSRSEMNVSTLELGDSALYLCASSLGVGRETQYFGPGTRLLVL.

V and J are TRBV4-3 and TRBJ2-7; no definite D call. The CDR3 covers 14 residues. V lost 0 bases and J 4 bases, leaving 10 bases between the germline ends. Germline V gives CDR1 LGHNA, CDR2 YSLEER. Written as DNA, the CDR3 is TGCGCCAGCAGCCAAGAACACTTACGTTACGAGCAGTACTTC. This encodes CASSQEHLRYEQYF.

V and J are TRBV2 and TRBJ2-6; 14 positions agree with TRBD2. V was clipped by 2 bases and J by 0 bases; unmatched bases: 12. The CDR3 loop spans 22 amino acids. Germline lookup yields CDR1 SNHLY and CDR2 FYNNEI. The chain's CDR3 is CASSEPRGTSGRASSGANVLTF. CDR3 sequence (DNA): TGTGCCAGCAGTGAACCACGGGGGACTAGCGGGAGAGCTTCCTCTGGGGCCAACGTCCTGACTTTC.

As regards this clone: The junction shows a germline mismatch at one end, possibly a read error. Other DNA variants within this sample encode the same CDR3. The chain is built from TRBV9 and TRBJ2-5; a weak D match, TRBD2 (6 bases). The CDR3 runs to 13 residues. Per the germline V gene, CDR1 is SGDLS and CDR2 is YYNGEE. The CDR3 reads CASSVRAGETQYF. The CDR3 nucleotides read TGTGCTAGCAGCGTACGAGCGGGAGAGACCCAGTACTTC.

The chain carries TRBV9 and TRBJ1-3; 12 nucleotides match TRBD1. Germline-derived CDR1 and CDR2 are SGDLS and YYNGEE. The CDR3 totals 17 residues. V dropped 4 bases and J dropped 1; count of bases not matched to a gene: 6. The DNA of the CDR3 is TGTGCCAGCAGCAACGGGACAGGGGGCCCTTCTGGAAACACCATATATTTT. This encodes CASSNGTGGPSGNTIYF. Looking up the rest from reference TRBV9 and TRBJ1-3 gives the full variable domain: DSGVTQTPKHLITATGQRVTLRCSPRSGDLSVYWYQQSLDQGLQFLIQYYNGEERAKGNILERFSAQQFPDLHSELNLSSLELGDSALYFCASSNGTGGPSGNTIYFGEGSWLTVV.

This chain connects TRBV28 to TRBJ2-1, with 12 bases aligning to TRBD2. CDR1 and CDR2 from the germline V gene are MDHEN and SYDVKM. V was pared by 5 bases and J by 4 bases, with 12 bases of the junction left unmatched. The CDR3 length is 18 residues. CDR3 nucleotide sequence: TGTGCCAGCAGTCCACCCAATGCCGGGACTAGCGGGTACAATGAGCAGTTCTTC. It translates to CASSPPNAGTSGYNEQFF.

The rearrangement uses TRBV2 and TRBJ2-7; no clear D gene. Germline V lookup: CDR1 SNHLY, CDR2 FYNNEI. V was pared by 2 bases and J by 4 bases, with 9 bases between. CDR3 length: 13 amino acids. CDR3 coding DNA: TGTGCCAGCAGTGAATTGACAATTTACGAGCAGTACTTC. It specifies CASSELTIYEQYF.

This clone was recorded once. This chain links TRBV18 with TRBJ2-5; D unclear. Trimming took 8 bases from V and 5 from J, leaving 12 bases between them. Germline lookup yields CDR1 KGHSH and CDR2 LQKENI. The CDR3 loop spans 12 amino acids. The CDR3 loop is CASQNLLETQYF. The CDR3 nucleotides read TGTGCCAGCCAAAATTTACTGGAGACCCAGTACTTC.

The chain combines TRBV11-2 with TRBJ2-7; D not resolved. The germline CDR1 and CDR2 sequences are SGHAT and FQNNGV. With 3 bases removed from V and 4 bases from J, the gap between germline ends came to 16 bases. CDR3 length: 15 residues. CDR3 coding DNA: TGTGCCAGCAGCTTTCTTTATAAGCTAGAATACGAGCAGTACTTC. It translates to CASSFLYKLEYEQYF.

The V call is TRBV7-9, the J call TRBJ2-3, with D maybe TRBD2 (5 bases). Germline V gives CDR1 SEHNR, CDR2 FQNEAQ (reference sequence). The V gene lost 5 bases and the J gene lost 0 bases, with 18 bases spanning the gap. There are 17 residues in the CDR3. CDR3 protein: CASSARRAPTSTDTQYF. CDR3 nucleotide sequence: TGTGCCAGCAGCGCAAGGCGGGCACCCACTAGCACAGATACGCAGTATTTT.

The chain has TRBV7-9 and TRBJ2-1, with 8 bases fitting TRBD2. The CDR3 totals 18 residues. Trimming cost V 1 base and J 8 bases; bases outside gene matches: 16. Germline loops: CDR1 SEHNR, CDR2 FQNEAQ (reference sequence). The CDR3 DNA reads TGTGCCAGCAGCTTAGGAGCGAGCGGGAGTGAGGTTGATTATGAGCAGTTCTTC. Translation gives CASSLGASGSEVDYEQFF.

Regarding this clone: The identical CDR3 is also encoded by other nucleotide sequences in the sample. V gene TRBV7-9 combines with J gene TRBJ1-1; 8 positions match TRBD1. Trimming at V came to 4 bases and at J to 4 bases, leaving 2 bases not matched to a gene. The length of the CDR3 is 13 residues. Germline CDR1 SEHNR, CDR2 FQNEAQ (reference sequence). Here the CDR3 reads CASSSQGATEAFF. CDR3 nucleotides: TGTGCCAGCAGCTCCCAGGGGGCCACTGAAGCTTTCTTT.

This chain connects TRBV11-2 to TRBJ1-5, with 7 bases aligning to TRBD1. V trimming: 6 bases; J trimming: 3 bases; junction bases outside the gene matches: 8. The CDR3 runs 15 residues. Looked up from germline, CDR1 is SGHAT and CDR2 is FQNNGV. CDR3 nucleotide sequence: TGTGCCAGCAGACATACAGGGGCCTCCAATCAGCCCCAGCATTTT. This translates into CASRHTGASNQPQHF. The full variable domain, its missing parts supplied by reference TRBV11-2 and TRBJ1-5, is EAGVAQSPRYKIIEKRQSVAFWCNPISGHATLYWYQQILGQGPKLLIQFQNNGVVDDSQLPKDRFSAERLKGVDSTLKIQPAKLEDSAVYLCASRHTGASNQPQHFGDGTRLSIL.

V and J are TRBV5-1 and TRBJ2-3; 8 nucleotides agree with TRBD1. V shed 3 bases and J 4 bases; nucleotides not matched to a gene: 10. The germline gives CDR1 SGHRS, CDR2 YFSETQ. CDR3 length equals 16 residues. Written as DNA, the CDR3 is TGCGCCAGCAGCTCGTCCAGGGGGCAATTTGCAGATACGCAGTATTTT. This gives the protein CASSSSRGQFADTQYF.

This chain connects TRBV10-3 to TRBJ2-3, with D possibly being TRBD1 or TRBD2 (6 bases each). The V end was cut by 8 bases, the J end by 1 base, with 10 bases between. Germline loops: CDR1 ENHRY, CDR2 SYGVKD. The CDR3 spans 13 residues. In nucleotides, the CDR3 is TGTGCCATCCGGGGGCTGGGCACAGATACGCAGTATTTT. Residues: CAIRGLGTDTQYF.

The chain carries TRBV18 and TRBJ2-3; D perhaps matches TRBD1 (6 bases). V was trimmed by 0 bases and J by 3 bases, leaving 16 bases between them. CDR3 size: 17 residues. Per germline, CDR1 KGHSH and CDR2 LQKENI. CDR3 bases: TGTGCCAGCTCACCACCGGTACTGAGGGGGAAGACAGATACGCAGTATTTT. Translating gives CASSPPVLRGKTDTQYF. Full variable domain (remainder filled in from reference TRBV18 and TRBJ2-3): NAGVMQNPRHLVRRRGQEARLRCSPMKGHSHVYWYRQLPEEGLKFMVYLQKENIIDESGMPKERFSAEFPKEGPSILRIQQVVRGDSAAYFCASSPPVLRGKTDTQYFGPGTRLTVL.

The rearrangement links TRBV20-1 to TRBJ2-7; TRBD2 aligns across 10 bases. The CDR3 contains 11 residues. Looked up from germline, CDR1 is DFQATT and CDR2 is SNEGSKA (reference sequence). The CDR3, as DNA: TGCAGGCTACTAGCGGGAAACGAGCAGTACTTC. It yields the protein CRLLAGNEQYF.

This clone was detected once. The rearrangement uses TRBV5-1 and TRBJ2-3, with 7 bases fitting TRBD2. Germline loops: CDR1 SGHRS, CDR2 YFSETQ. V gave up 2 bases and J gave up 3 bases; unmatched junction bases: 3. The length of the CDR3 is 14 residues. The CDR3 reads CASSLREATDTQYF. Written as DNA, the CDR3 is TGCGCCAGCAGCTTACGGGAGGCGACAGATACGCAGTATTTT.

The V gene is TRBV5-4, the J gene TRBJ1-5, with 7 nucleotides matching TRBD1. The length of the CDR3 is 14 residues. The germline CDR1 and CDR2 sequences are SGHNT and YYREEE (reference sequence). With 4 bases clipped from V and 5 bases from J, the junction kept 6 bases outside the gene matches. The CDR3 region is CASSLGDSDQPQHF. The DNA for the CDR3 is TGTGCCAGCAGCCTGGGGGACAGCGATCAGCCCCAGCATTTT.

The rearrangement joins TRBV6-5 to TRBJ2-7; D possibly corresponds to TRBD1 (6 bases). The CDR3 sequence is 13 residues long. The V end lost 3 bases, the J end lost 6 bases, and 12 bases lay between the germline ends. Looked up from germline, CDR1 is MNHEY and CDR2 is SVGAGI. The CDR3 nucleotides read TGTGCCAGCAGTTATACAGGGATGGGCGAGCAGTACTTC. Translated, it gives CASSYTGMGEQYF.

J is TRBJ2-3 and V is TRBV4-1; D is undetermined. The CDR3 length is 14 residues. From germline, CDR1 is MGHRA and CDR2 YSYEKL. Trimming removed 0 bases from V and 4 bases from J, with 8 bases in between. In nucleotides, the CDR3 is TGCGCCAGCAGCCAAGATTACCGCTCAGATACGCAGTATTTT. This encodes CASSQDYRSDTQYF.